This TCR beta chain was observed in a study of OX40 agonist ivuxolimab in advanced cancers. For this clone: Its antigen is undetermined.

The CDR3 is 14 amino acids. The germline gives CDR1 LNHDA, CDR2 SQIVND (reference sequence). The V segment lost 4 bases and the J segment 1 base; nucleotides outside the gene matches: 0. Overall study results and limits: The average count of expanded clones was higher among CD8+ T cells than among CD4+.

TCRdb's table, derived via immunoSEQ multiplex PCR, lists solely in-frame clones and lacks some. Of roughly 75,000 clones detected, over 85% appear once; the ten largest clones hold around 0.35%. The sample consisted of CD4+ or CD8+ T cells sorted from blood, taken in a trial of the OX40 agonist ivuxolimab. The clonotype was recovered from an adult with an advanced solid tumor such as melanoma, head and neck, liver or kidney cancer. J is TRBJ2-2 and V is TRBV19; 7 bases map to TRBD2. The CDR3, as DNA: TGTGCCAGTAGTACGGGAGGGAACACCGGGGAGCTGTTTTTT. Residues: CASSTGGNTGELFF.